These 20 T cell receptor beta chains were sequenced from one sample in a study of T cell repertoires in ileal Crohn's disease. The table came from immunoSEQ multiplex PCR; TCRdb's copy has only in-frame clones and leaves some out. The table has 4,500 to 5,000 clones, roughly 77% seen once. The sequenced material came from ileal tissue. All receptors derive from an adult with Crohn's disease.

CDR3 sequence reads: CASSRGGGAGNTIYF. The CDR3, as DNA: TGTGCCAGCAGCCGAGGAGGGGGCGCTGGAAACACCATATATTTT. The chain employs TRBV7-3 and TRBJ1-3; the match to TRBD1 covers 7 bases. Trimming at V came to 5 bases and at J to 2 bases, leaving 6 bases not matched to a gene. Germline CDR1 SGHTA, CDR2 FQGTGA. This CDR3 spans 15 amino acids.

DNA for the CDR3: TGTGCCAGCAGCTGGACCCTAGGCGGGAGCACAGATACGCAGTATTTT. This codes for CASSWTLGGSTDTQYF. This chain uses TRBV7-2 with TRBJ2-3, with a possible D match to TRBD2 (5 bases). CDR1 is SGHTA and CDR2 is FQGNSA in the germline V gene. CDR3 size: 16 residues. Trimming pared 4 bases from V and 0 bases from J, leaving 14 bases between.

The V and J genes are TRBV5-4 and TRBJ2-5; perhaps TRBD2 as D (5 bases). V was shortened by 4 bases and J by 0 bases, with 7 bases between the two germline ends. CDR3 length: 13 residues. Germline assignment: CDR1 SGHNT and CDR2 YYREEE (reference sequence). The CDR3 here is CASSPDYQETQYF. CDR3 DNA sequence: TGTGCCAGCAGCCCGGACTACCAAGAGACCCAGTACTTC.

The J gene is TRBJ2-1, the V gene TRBV7-2; 8 bases line up with TRBD2. The CDR3 contains 15 residues. V was pared by 5 bases and J by 2 bases, with 5 bases of the junction left unmatched. Germline CDR1 reads SGHTA; CDR2 reads FQGNSA. DNA for the CDR3: TGTGCCAGCAGCCTTAGCGGGGCTACCTACAATGAGCAGTTCTTC. Encoded protein: CASSLSGATYNEQFF.

CDR3 residues: CASSLFPGGTADTQYF. The CDR3 nucleotides read TGCGCCAGCAGCCTTTTTCCCGGGGGGACGGCAGATACGCAGTATTTT. This chain links TRBV4-1 with TRBJ2-3; TRBD2 matches 7 bases. Trimming removed 4 bases from V and 4 bases from J; junction bases left unmatched: 11. Germline loops: CDR1 MGHRA, CDR2 YSYEKL. The CDR3 is 16 residues long.

This clone appeared once. V is TRBV27 and J is TRBJ2-7; D gene unclear. Trimming removed 3 bases from V and 2 bases from J, with 8 bases in between. The CDR3 extends over 13 amino acids. Germline V gene lookup returns CDR1 MNHEY and CDR2 SMNVEV (reference sequence). The CDR3 region is CASSFMRAYEQYF. CDR3 DNA: TGTGCCAGCAGTTTTATGCGAGCCTACGAGCAGTACTTC.

The chain links TRBV7-8 to TRBJ1-5; perhaps TRBD1 as D (6 bases). CDR1 and CDR2 from the germline V gene are SGHVS and FQNEAQ. The CDR3 covers 15 residues. The V end lost 5 bases, the J end lost 7 bases, and 18 bases lay between the germline ends. The CDR3 bases are TGTGCCAGCAGCCCTCAGGGGCCCGCCAGCCAGCCCCAGCATTTT. It yields the protein CASSPQGPASQPQHF. Combining the CDR3 with reference TRBV7-8 and TRBJ1-5 gives the whole variable domain GAGVSQSPRYKVAKRGQDVALRCDPISGHVSLFWYQQALGQGPEFLTYFQNEAQLDKSGLPSDRFFAERPEGSVSTLKIQRTQQEDSAVYLCASSPQGPASQPQHFGDGTRLSIL.

The chain carries TRBV2 and TRBJ2-3; 14 nucleotides agree with TRBD2. Germline CDR1 reads SNHLY; CDR2 reads FYNNEI. CDR3 length equals 15 residues. V was pared by 8 bases and J by 1 base, with 2 bases of the junction left unmatched. In DNA, the CDR3 is TGTGCCAGCGGACTAGCGGGGGGTGGCACAGATACGCAGTATTTT. This encodes CASGLAGGGTDTQYF.

The chain couples TRBV19 to TRBJ2-3; 9 bases map to TRBD1. Germline V lookup: CDR1 LNHDA, CDR2 SQIVND (reference sequence). V trimming: 7 bases; J trimming: 4 bases; junction bases outside the gene matches: 12. The CDR3 sequence is 16 residues long. The CDR3 DNA sequence: TGTGCCAGTAAGGGAGGCGGGACAGGGAGGTCAGATACGCAGTATTTT. As protein: CASKGGGTGRSDTQYF.

This clone was seen a single time. V gene TRBV6-5 combines with J gene TRBJ1-2, with 8 bases lining up with TRBD1. CDR3 length: 13 amino acids. Trimming took 5 bases from V and 2 from J; bases not matched to a gene: 1. Looked up from germline, CDR1 is MNHEY and CDR2 is SVGAGI. The CDR3 here is CASSRDRNYGYTF. The CDR3 coding sequence is TGTGCCAGCAGTCGGGACAGGAACTATGGCTACACCTTC.

The chain has TRBV5-1 and TRBJ2-1; 7 nucleotides match TRBD1. With V trimmed by 4 bases and J by 5 bases, 9 bases remained unmatched. The length of the CDR3 is 15 residues. Germline V gene lookup returns CDR1 SGHRS and CDR2 YFSETQ. The chain's CDR3 is CASSVGGTVNNEQFF. For the CDR3, the DNA is TGCGCCAGCAGCGTAGGGGGCACTGTCAACAATGAGCAGTTCTTC.

The V and J genes are TRBV9 and TRBJ2-3; 9 nucleotides agree with TRBD2. After removal of 1 base from V and 5 bases from J, the junction contained 5 bases not matched to a gene. CDR1 and CDR2 (germline): SGDLS, YYNGEE. The length of the CDR3 is 15 residues. The CDR3 DNA sequence: TGTGCCAGCAGCGTATGGCGGGGGGGGTTAGATACGCAGTATTTT. Translating gives CASSVWRGGLDTQYF.

The V gene is TRBV11-2, the J gene TRBJ1-2; 8 nucleotides agree with TRBD1. The ends lost 5 bases at V and 6 bases at J; junction bases unmatched: 5. Germline V gene sequence: CDR1 SGHAT, CDR2 FQNNGV. This CDR3 is built from 13 residues. The DNA of the CDR3 is TGTGCCAGCAGCGTCGACAGGGGTAATGGCTACACCTTC. Translation gives CASSVDRGNGYTF.

The chain has TRBV10-1 and TRBJ2-7; tentative D call: TRBD2 (6 bases). Germline V gene sequence: CDR1 WNHNN, CDR2 SYGVQD (reference sequence). There are 14 residues in the CDR3. The V and J ends lost 3 bases and 3 bases respectively, with 12 bases between them. CDR3 nucleotides: TGCGCCAGCAGTGACTCTTCTAGCGTCTACGAGCAGTACTTC. Its protein product is CASSDSSSVYEQYF.

The rearrangement joins TRBV10-1 to TRBJ2-1; 7 positions match TRBD2. The length of the CDR3 is 13 residues. Trimming at V came to 5 bases and at J to 9 bases, leaving 7 bases not matched to a gene. Germline assignment: CDR1 WNHNN and CDR2 SYGVQD (reference sequence). CDR3 sequence: CASSKAGNGEQFF. As DNA, the CDR3 is TGCGCCAGCAGTAAAGCGGGGAACGGTGAGCAGTTCTTC.

The genes are TRBV28 and TRBJ1-3; possibly TRBD1 for D (6 bases). Deletions cut 7 bases from V and 0 bases from J, with 16 bases between. The CDR3 is made up of 16 amino acids. Per the germline V gene, CDR1 is MDHEN and CDR2 is SYDVKM. The CDR3 DNA follows: TGTGCCAGCACCCAGGGGTTTAGCCGCTCTGGAAACACCATATATTTT. It encodes CASTQGFSRSGNTIYF.

The gene calls are TRBV7-9 and TRBJ2-3; D not resolved. Germline V lookup: CDR1 SEHNR, CDR2 FQNEAQ (reference sequence). The CDR3 length is 13 residues. V was trimmed by 7 bases and J by 2 bases, leaving 10 bases between them. This CDR3 is CASTNPVTDTQYF. CDR3 nucleotides: TGTGCCAGCACCAATCCAGTCACAGATACGCAGTATTTT.

The chain has TRBV27 and TRBJ1-5, with D unresolved. The CDR3 has 13 residues. The germline gives CDR1 MNHEY, CDR2 SMNVEV (reference sequence). Trimming cost V 4 bases and J 2 bases, with 6 bases left between them. CDR3 coding DNA: TGTGCCAGCAGTTGGGGAGGCAATCAGCCCCAGCATTTT. Translation gives CASSWGGNQPQHF.

The gene calls are TRBV5-1 and TRBJ1-1, with unresolved D. With 7 bases removed from V and 4 bases from J, the gap between germline ends came to 17 bases. Germline V gene sequence: CDR1 SGHRS, CDR2 YFSETQ. The CDR3 is 14 residues long. This chain's CDR3 is CASGTEPAGTEAFF. CDR3 coding DNA: TGCGCCAGCGGAACCGAGCCGGCGGGCACTGAAGCTTTCTTT.

J is TRBJ1-6 and V is TRBV12-5; 8 bases match TRBD1. With V trimmed by 2 bases and J by 9 bases, 3 bases remained unmatched. Germline V gene sequence: CDR1 LGHNT, CDR2 FRNRAP. CDR3 length equals 14 residues. The CDR3 region is CASGLQGASSPLHF. The CDR3, as DNA: TGTGCTAGTGGTTTGCAGGGGGCGAGTTCACCCCTCCACTTT.